Each of the 9 T cell receptor beta chains below was sequenced from the same sample in a study of T cell clones after liver transplantation (dated 2019 in TCRdb). The library was prepared using the immunoSEQ multiplex PCR assay. Held by TCRdb, this immuneACCESS table contains in-frame sequences only and omits some clones. Under half of the omission traces to an unresolved V gene where checked; the cause of the rest is unknown. Within this sample are around 76,000 clones, with under 90% of them counted one time only. Jointly, the top ten make up about 0.79% of the sample. The source material was CD4+ T cells from blood, sampled 12 months after liver transplant. The receptors originated from a human patient who received a liver transplant. After a transplant, certain T cells may trace back to the graft donor.

The chain employs TRBV10-3 and TRBJ1-4; the D is unclear. This CDR3 has 12 residues. V gave up 3 bases and J gave up 8 bases, with 7 bases separating them. Germline lookup yields CDR1 ENHRY and CDR2 SYGVKD. This CDR3 is CAISDTSEKLFF. CDR3 sequence (DNA): TGTGCCATCAGTGATACGTCGGAAAAACTGTTTTTT.

V and J are TRBV15 and TRBJ2-7, with 7 nucleotides matching TRBD1. The CDR3 runs to 16 residues. V lost 5 bases and J lost 0; bases outside the gene matches: 10. The V gene's germline CDR1 is LNHNV and CDR2 YYDKDF (reference sequence). CDR3 coding DNA: TGTGCCACCAGCTCAGGAACGGGACAGTCCTCCTACGAGCAGTACTTC. As protein: CATSSGTGQSSYEQYF.

As regards this clone: The same CDR3 can be traced to other DNA sequences in this sample. The chain is built from TRBV5-4 and TRBJ2-1; TRBD2 aligns across 8 bases. Germline loops: CDR1 SGHNT, CDR2 YYREEE (reference sequence). Trimming cost V 1 base and J 4 bases; bases outside gene matches: 4. The CDR3 totals 15 residues. The CDR3 sequence is CASSLTSGSYNEQFF. In DNA, the CDR3 is TGTGCCAGCAGCTTGACTAGCGGTAGTTACAATGAGCAGTTCTTC.

The genes are TRBV18 and TRBJ1-1, with D possibly being TRBD1 (5 bases). V was trimmed by 0 bases and J by 0 bases, leaving 8 bases between them. Germline V gives CDR1 KGHSH, CDR2 LQKENI. The length of the CDR3 is 15 residues. The CDR3 is CASSPPGGVNTEAFF. Here the CDR3 DNA reads TGTGCCAGCTCACCACCAGGAGGGGTGAACACTGAAGCTTTCTTT.

This sequence joins TRBV7-2 and TRBJ1-1; D unresolved. V was cut by 2 bases and J by 4 bases, with 8 bases left in between. The CDR3 has 13 residues. Germline V gene sequence: CDR1 SGHTA, CDR2 FQGNSA. The chain's CDR3 is CASSLSLSTEAFF. Written as DNA, the CDR3 is TGTGCCAGCAGCTTAAGTCTGTCCACTGAAGCTTTCTTT.

V usage is TRBV5-1 and J usage is TRBJ2-1; 9 bases match TRBD2. The CDR3 has 15 amino acids. CDR1 and CDR2 (germline): SGHRS, YFSETQ. Trimming removed 4 bases from V and 4 bases from J; junction bases left unmatched: 6. CDR3 in DNA: TGCGCCAGCAGCGTAGCGGGAGTGAGGTACAATGAGCAGTTCTTC. As protein: CASSVAGVRYNEQFF.

A few counts support this clone. The CDR3 is CASTPNTGFADTQYF. The CDR3 bases are TGTGCCAGCACCCCAAATACAGGGTTTGCAGATACGCAGTATTTT. The rearrangement joins TRBV28 to TRBJ2-3; TRBD1 might be the D (6 bases). V was cut by 7 bases and J by 4 bases, with 18 bases left in between. Looked up from germline, CDR1 is MDHEN and CDR2 is SYDVKM. CDR3 size: 15 residues.

With regard to this clone: Different DNA sequences within this sample yield the same CDR3. V gene TRBV28 combines with J gene TRBJ1-2; D might be TRBD1 (6 bases). The CDR3 runs 13 residues. Germline CDR1 MDHEN, CDR2 SYDVKM. Trimming shortened V by 2 bases and J by 3 bases, and 7 bases separated the two germline ends. The CDR3 DNA reads TGTGCCAGCAGTTTAAACAGGGACTATGGCTACACCTTC. It translates to CASSLNRDYGYTF.

The CDR3 sequence is CASSLAFGAGELFF. CDR3 coding DNA: TGTGCCAGCAGCTTAGCGTTCGGTGCCGGGGAGCTGTTTTTT. The chain joins TRBV11-1 to TRBJ2-2, with D uncertain. Germline CDR1 SGHAT, CDR2 FQDESV (reference sequence). The CDR3 covers 14 residues. Trimming cost V 0 bases and J 6 bases, with 8 bases left between them.